This T cell receptor beta chain was captured in a study of cytomegalovirus exposure and HLA in healthy donors. Study-wide points: In vitro, three CMV-associated chains proved specific for CMV antigens. The authors listed some 150 TCR beta chains as cytomegalovirus-associated. The finding came from a later analysis; first-cohort TCR clusters tended to co-occur in the roughly 120 validation repertoires. Most TCR sequences proved rare, with some public TCRs found in many donors.

Note on this clone: The target antigen is unknown.

The data were produced by immunoSEQ multiplex PCR, yet TCRdb's version contains in-frame clones alone and is incomplete. The sample contains approximately 160,000 clones, roughly nine tenths of which appear only once. CDR3 length equals 16 residues. Between the trimmed V and J ends, which lost 2 bases and 2 bases, there was a span of 10 bases. In germline, CDR1 is SEHNR, CDR2 FQNEAQ (reference sequence). Material for sequencing was PBMCs. The origin of this receptor is a woman aged 18-30 years in good health and CMV-seropositive. The chain is built from TRBV7-9 and TRBJ2-6; possible D gene TRBD2, 5 bases. The CDR3 bases are TGTGCCAGCAGCTTAACGGGGAGTGCTGGGGCCAACGTCCTGACTTTC. Translating it yields CASSLTGSAGANVLTF.